A selection of T cell receptor beta chains follows, all from one sample in a study of blood T cell repertoires in COVID-19. Using immunoSEQ multiplex PCR, the repertoire was profiled, and TCRdb retains in-frame clones only, with some absent. The sample contains under 250,000 clones, 92% of which appear only once. Sequencing was performed on peripheral blood. The receptors here all came from a young man with COVID-19, enrolled during active disease. Both conserved end residues are part of each CDR3. A D gene is named only where the DNA matches it firmly.

V gene	D gene	CDR3 protein
TRBV30	.	CAWSTQGYEKLFF
TRBV9	TRBD1	CASSASGGQGLSEAFF
TRBV9	.	CASSVAPGLSSGNTIYF
TRBV19	.	CASSIFPGLTEAFF
TRBV11-2	.	CASSLLEVMNTEAFF
TRBV19	.	CASSTDQGRSEQYF
TRBV15	.	CATRTNLNTEAFF
TRBV5-1	TRBD2	CASSSALGGGSTDTQYF
TRBV6-5	TRBD1	CASTMTGENQPQHF
TRBV7-6	TRBD1	CASSLGTGNTGELFF
TRBV3-1/TRBV3-2	.	CASNEEGSNSPLHF
TRBV24-1	TRBD1	CATSEGTGGVETQYF
TRBV18	.	CASSPRPPRGNSPLHF
TRBV11-2	TRBD2	CASSFGRGSSYEQYF
TRBV20-1	TRBD1	CSASAGTGIQPQHF
TRBV4-2	.	CASSQEVQARGNSPLHF
TRBV5-1	TRBD1	CASSLPRGQDEKLFF
TRBV3-1/TRBV3-2	.	CASSQEAERGGVNEQYF
TRBV5-4	TRBD1	CASSGKDRLSYEQYF
TRBV11-2	TRBD1	CASSLAGDRGLNTEAFF
TRBV6-1	.	CASSEDPALYGYTF
TRBV2	.	CASRSTGGVGANVLTF
TRBV11-2	TRBD1	CASKKTGGTLLDYGYTF
TRBV25-1	.	CASSEPPTAGGEQYF
TRBV19	.	CASSITGVAKNIQYF
TRBV7-2	.	CASSLAGQDSSPLHF
TRBV3-1/TRBV3-2	.	CASSHTDSSDNYGYTF
TRBV9	TRBD1	CASSPRGHEQYF
TRBV3-1/TRBV3-2	TRBD2	CASSQEFSGGANRNEQFF
TRBV2	TRBD1	CASKWDSRTGELFF
TRBV4-1	.	CASSQDGTGYYNEQFF
TRBV5-1	TRBD2	CASSLETSGNRDEQFF
TRBV6-1	TRBD2	CASSDGAGGMKEQFF
TRBV5-1	.	CASSMRGDQPQHF
TRBV2	TRBD1	CASSHSGGTEAFF
TRBV19	.	CASSLDQQDEKLFF
TRBV5-1	.	CASSLVAGDTGELFF
TRBV12-3/TRBV12-4	.	CASSLGTSETQYF
TRBV19	.	CASSILAGIDTQYF
TRBV5-1	TRBD1	CASSPGTDLRPQHF
TRBV4-2	.	CASSGRVNEQFF
TRBV7-2	TRBD2	CASIRLAGGPYEQFF
TRBV7-3	TRBD2	CASSFAGGSTDTQYF
TRBV5-1	.	CASSLAPTGSYNSPLHF
TRBV30	.	CAFREGSEKLFF
TRBV12-5	.	CASGLGGGSQPGDTQYF
TRBV5-4	.	CASSLDRNTGELFF
TRBV5-6	.	CASSLPQGHGYTF
TRBV9	.	CASSVGEQASDEQYF
TRBV27	.	CASSFTGQETQYF
TRBV13	TRBD1	CASSLSDRANEQFF
TRBV11-2	.	CASSHPGRLRGNYGYTF
TRBV7-6	TRBD2	CASSPSSGGRDTQYF
TRBV27	TRBD1	CASSLFSDRGDEQYF
TRBV19	.	CASSIFHVGGYNEQFF
TRBV6-4	TRBD1	CASRDTDRGVDGYTF
TRBV29-1	TRBD1	CSAKLGTGLEQYF
TRBV2	.	CASSANSDQPQHF
TRBV4-2	TRBD1	CASSQSGGTGSEQFF